Shown below are 15 T cell receptor beta chains from a single sample sequenced in a study of neoadjuvant anti-PD-1 for oral cavity cancer. The data were produced by immunoSEQ multiplex PCR, yet TCRdb's version contains in-frame clones alone and is incomplete. The data contain roughly 10,000 clones, roughly half of them singletons. The material sequenced was tumor tissue, taken before nivolumab (anti-PD-1) treatment. The source is a person aged 40 to 85 with oral cavity squamous cell carcinoma.

The gene calls are TRBV5-8 and TRBJ2-2, with 8 nucleotides matching TRBD2. This CDR3 has 15 residues. V dropped 4 bases and J dropped 6; count of bases not matched to a gene: 8. Germline CDR1 is SGHTS and CDR2 is YDEGEE. The CDR3: CASSRGLVYSGELFF. The CDR3 DNA reads as TGTGCCAGCAGCCGGGGACTAGTCTATTCCGGGGAGCTGTTTTTT.

This clone was seen only a few times. The chain uses TRBV21-1 and TRBJ2-5; the table's D call, TRBD1, has no DNA check behind it. TRBV21-1 is a listed pseudogene. This CDR3 comprises 15 residues. CDR3: CASNRTGLGGETQYF. DNA for the CDR3: TGTGCCAGCAACAGGACAGGGCTGGGTGGAGAGACCCAGTACTTC.

This clone was seen a handful of times. This chain links TRBV6-5 with TRBJ2-7; D may match TRBD1 or TRBD2 (6 bases each). This CDR3 contains 15 residues. V was trimmed by 0 bases and J by 4 bases, leaving 13 bases between them. Germline V gives CDR1 MNHEY, CDR2 SVGAGI. CDR3 nucleotide sequence: TGTGCCAGCAGTTACTCAAGGTGGGGGGCGTACGAGCAGTACTTC. Encoded protein: CASSYSRWGAYEQYF.

The chain recombines TRBV18 with TRBJ2-7; 11 nucleotides agree with TRBD1. This CDR3 contains 15 residues. Trimming at V came to 3 bases and at J to 4 bases, leaving 5 bases not matched to a gene. Per germline, CDR1 KGHSH and CDR2 LQKENI. The DNA of the CDR3 is TGTGCCAGCTCACCCCGGACAGGGGGCAAGTACGAGCAGTACTTC. This gives the protein CASSPRTGGKYEQYF. Full variable domain (remainder filled in from reference TRBV18 and TRBJ2-7): NAGVMQNPRHLVRRRGQEARLRCSPMKGHSHVYWYRQLPEEGLKFMVYLQKENIIDESGMPKERFSAEFPKEGPSILRIQQVVRGDSAAYFCASSPRTGGKYEQYFGPGTRLTVT.

This clone came up a few times. The J gene is TRBJ1-1, the V gene TRBV2; TRBD1 matches at 9 bases. Losses at the gene ends were 8 bases for V and 10 bases for J; bases not matched to a gene: 5. Germline V lookup: CDR1 SNHLY, CDR2 FYNNEI. This CDR3 contains 11 residues. In DNA, the CDR3 is TGTGCCAGCTGGCGGACAGGGGTAGCTTTCTTT. Residues: CASWRTGVAFF.

This chain links TRBV2 with TRBJ2-3; 8 bases agree with TRBD2. The trim removed 1 base at V and 3 bases at J, leaving 9 bases unmatched. This CDR3 is 17 amino acids long. Germline CDR1 SNHLY, CDR2 FYNNEI. The CDR3 DNA follows: TGTGCCAGCAGTGAAGGCGGGGGGTGGGGGAGGACAGATACGCAGTATTTT. Translation: CASSEGGGWGRTDTQYF.

The genes are TRBV6-1 and TRBJ1-6, with D possibly TRBD1 on 5 matching bases. Between the trimmed V and J ends, which lost 2 bases and 8 bases, there was a span of 19 bases. CDR1 and CDR2 (germline): MNHNS, SASEGT. This CDR3 is 17 amino acids long. The CDR3 DNA sequence: TGTGCCAGCAGTGAATCCGCCCTCGCTAGAGGGGATTCACCCCTCCACTTT. This translates into CASSESALARGDSPLHF.

V usage is TRBV5-4 and J usage is TRBJ1-1, with D uncertain. Germline V gives CDR1 SGHNT, CDR2 YYREEE (reference sequence). V was trimmed by 1 base and J by 1 base, leaving 8 bases between them. The CDR3 consists of 14 residues. CDR3 protein: CASSLIGPNTEAFF. Here the CDR3 DNA reads TGTGCCAGCAGCTTGATCGGGCCGAACACTGAAGCTTTCTTT.

This chain connects TRBV19 to TRBJ2-3; 13 bases are a match to TRBD2. Germline trimming cut 4 bases from V and 6 bases from J; bases unmatched to any gene: 7. This CDR3 contains 16 residues. Germline V CDR1 and CDR2: LNHDA, SQIVND (reference sequence). CDR3 in DNA: TGTGCCAGTAGTAACCCCACTAGCGGGGGGGCGGATACGCAGTATTTT. Protein: CASSNPTSGGADTQYF.

The V gene is TRBV30, the J gene TRBJ1-2, with 8 positions matching TRBD1. The germline CDR1 and CDR2 sequences are GTSNPN and SVGIG (reference sequence). CDR3 size: 13 residues. With V trimmed by 2 bases and J by 7 bases, 6 bases remained unmatched. The chain's CDR3 is CAWSQDREGGYTF. The CDR3 DNA reads TGTGCCTGGAGTCAGGACAGGGAGGGTGGCTACACCTTC.

This clone was found once. V gene TRBV6-1 combines with J gene TRBJ1-2; D is uncertain. V dropped 5 bases and J dropped 5 bases, with 12 bases sitting between them. The CDR3 length is 13 residues. The germline V gene has CDR1 MNHNS and CDR2 SASEGT. The CDR3 sequence: CASSPLGIYGYTF. The CDR3 coding sequence is TGTGCCAGCAGTCCCCTGGGGATTTATGGCTACACCTTC.

This clone is labeled as medium-sized. The chain combines TRBV19 with TRBJ2-7; 9 bases are a match to TRBD1. Germline V CDR1 and CDR2: LNHDA, SQIVND (reference sequence). CDR3 size: 15 residues. V was clipped by 5 bases and J by 3 bases; unmatched bases: 8. The CDR3 reads CASSPQGALVYEQYF. CDR3 DNA sequence: TGTGCCAGTAGTCCACAGGGGGCGCTGGTCTACGAGCAGTACTTC.

The chain is built from TRBV10-3 and TRBJ1-6; D gene ambiguous. This CDR3 spans 16 amino acids. Germline loops: CDR1 ENHRY, CDR2 SYGVKD. Trimming took 3 bases from V and 0 from J, leaving 9 bases between them. The CDR3 region is CAISDNRVSYNSPLHF. The CDR3 coding sequence is TGTGCCATCAGTGACAACCGCGTCTCCTATAATTCACCCCTCCACTTT.

This clone was seen a single time. J is TRBJ1-1 and V is TRBV6-1; possible D gene TRBD1, 5 bases. The CDR3 totals 14 residues. Trimming removed 4 bases at V and 6 bases at J, with 15 bases between. Per germline, CDR1 MNHNS and CDR2 SASEGT. CDR3 residues: CASSGGDGRAEAFF. The CDR3 bases are TGTGCCAGCAGTGGGGGGGACGGGCGCGCTGAAGCTTTCTTT.

This clone was counted a few times. The chain joins TRBV11-2 to TRBJ1-1; 7 positions agree with TRBD1. Germline CDR1 and CDR2: SGHAT and FQNNGV. The CDR3 has 14 residues. The ends lost 5 bases at V and 4 bases at J; junction bases unmatched: 7. The CDR3 DNA is TGTGCCAGCAGCGCCTCGACAGGGCCCACTGAAGCTTTCTTT. Its protein is CASSASTGPTEAFF.